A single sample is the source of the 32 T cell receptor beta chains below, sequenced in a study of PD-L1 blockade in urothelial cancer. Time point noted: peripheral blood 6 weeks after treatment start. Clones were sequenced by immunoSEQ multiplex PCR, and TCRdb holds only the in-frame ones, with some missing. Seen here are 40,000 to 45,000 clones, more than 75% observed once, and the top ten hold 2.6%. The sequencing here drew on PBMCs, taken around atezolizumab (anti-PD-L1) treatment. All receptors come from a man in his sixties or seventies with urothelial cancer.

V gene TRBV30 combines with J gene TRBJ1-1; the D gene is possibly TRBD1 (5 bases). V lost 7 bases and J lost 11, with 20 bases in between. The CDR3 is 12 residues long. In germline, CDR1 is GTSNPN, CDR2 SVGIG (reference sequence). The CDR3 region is CAFIGVASNAFF. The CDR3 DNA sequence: TGTGCCTTTATAGGGGTCGCGTCGAATGCTTTCTTT. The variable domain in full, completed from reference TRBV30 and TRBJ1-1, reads SQTIHQWPATLVQPVGSPLSLECTVEGTSNPNLYWYRQAAGRGLQLLFYSVGIGQISSEVPQNLSASRPQDRQFILSSKKLLLSDSGFYLCAFIGVASNAFFGQGTRLTVV.

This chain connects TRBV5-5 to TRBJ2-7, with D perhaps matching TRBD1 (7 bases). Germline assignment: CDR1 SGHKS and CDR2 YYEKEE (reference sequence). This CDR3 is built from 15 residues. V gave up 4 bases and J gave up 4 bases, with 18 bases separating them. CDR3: CASSRLEGQRYEQYF. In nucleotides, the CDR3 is TGTGCCAGCAGCCGCCTGGAGGGACAGAGGTACGAGCAGTACTTC.

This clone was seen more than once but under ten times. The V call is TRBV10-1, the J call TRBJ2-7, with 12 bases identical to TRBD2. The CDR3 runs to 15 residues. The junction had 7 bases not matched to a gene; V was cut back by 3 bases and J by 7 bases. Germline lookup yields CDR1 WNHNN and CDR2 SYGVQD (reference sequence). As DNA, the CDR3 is TGCGCCAGCAGTGATCTAGCGGGAGGGCCAGGAGAGCAGTACTTC. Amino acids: CASSDLAGGPGEQYF.

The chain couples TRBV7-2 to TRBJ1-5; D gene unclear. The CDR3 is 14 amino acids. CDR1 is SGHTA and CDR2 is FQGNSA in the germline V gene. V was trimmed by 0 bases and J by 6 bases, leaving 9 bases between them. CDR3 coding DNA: TGTGCCAGCAGCTTAGCGGCAGGTGGTCAGCCCCAGCATTTT. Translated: CASSLAAGGQPQHF. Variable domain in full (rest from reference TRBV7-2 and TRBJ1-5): GAGVSQSPSNKVTEKGKDVELRCDPISGHTALYWYRQSLGQGLEFLIYFQGNSAPDKSGLPSDRFSAERTGGSVSTLTIQRTQQEDSAVYLCASSLAAGGQPQHFGDGTRLSIL.

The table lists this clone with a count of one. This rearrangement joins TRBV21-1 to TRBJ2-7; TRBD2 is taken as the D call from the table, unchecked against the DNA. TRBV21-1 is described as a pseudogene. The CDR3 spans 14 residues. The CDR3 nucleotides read TGTGCCAGCAGCGTTTTTAACGCGGGCTACGAGCAGTACTTC. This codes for CASSVFNAGYEQYF.

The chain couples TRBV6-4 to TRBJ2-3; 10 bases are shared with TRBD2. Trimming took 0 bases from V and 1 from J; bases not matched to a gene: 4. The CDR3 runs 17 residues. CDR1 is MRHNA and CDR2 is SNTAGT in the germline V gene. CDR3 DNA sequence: TGTGCCAGCAGTGACTCGGCTAGCGGGAGCGGCACAGATACGCAGTATTTT. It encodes CASSDSASGSGTDTQYF.

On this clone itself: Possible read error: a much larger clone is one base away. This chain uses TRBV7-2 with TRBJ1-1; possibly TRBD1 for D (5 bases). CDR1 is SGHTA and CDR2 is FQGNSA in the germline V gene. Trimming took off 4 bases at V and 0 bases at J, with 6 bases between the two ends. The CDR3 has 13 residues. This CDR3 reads CASSSTVNTEAFF. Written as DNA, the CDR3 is TGTGCCAGCAGCTCGACAGTGAACACTGAAGCTTTCTTT.

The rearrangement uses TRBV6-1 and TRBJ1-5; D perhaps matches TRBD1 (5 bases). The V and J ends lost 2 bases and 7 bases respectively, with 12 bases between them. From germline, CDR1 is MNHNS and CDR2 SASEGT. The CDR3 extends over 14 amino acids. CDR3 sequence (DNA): TGTGCCAGCAGTGAACAGGGTTCGGCCCAGCCCCAGCATTTT. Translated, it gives CASSEQGSAQPQHF.

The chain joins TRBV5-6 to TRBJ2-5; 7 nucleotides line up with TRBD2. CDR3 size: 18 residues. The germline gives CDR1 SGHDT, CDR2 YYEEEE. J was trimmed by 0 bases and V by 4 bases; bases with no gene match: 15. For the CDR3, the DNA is TGTGCCAGCAGCGTCGCCCGGGGAGGGACGATGTACCAAGAGACCCAGTACTTC. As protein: CASSVARGGTMYQETQYF.

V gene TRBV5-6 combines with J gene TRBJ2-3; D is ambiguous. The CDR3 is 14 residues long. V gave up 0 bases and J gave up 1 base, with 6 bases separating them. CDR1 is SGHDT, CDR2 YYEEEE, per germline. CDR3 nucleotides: TGTGCCAGCAGCTTGGCTGCGGGCACAGATACGCAGTATTTT. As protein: CASSLAAGTDTQYF.

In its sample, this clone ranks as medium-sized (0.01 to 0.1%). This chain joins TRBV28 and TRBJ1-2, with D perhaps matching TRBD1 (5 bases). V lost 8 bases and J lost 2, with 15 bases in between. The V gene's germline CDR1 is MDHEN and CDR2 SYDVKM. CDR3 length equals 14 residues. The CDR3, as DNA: TGTGCCAGCCTCCGGTGGGGGGAGAACTATGGCTACACCTTC. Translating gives CASLRWGENYGYTF.

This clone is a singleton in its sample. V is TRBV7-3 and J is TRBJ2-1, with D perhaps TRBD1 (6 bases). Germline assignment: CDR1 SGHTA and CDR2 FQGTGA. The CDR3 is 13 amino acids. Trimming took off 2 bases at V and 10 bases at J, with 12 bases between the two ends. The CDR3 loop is CASSLQGNTEQFF. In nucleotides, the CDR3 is TGTGCCAGCAGCTTACAGGGGAACACCGAGCAGTTCTTC.

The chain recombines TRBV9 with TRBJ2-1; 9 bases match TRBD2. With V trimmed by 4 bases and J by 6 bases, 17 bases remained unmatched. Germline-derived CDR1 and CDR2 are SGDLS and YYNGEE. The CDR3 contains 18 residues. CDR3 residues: CASSPSVVPGLAVNEQFF. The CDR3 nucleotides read TGTGCCAGCAGCCCCTCGGTTGTCCCGGGACTAGCAGTCAATGAGCAGTTCTTC.

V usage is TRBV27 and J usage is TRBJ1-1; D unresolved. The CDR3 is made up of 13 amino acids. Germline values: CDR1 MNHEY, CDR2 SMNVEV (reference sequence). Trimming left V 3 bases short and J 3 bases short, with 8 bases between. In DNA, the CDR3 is TGTGCCAGCAGTTTCCAACGGGACACTGAAGCTTTCTTT. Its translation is CASSFQRDTEAFF.

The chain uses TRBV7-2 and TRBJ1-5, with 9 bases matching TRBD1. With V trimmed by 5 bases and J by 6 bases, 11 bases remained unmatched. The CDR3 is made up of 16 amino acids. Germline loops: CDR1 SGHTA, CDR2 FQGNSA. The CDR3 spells CASSGATGGKFQPQHF. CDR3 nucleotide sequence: TGTGCCAGCAGCGGAGCGACAGGGGGAAAGTTTCAGCCCCAGCATTTT.

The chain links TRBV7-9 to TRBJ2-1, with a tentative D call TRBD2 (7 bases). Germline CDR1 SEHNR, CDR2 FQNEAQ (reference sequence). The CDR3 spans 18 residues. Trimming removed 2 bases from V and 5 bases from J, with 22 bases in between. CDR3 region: CASSLRLGAGDENNEQFF. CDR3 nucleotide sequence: TGTGCCAGCAGCTTACGTCTGGGGGCGGGAGACGAGAACAATGAGCAGTTCTTC.

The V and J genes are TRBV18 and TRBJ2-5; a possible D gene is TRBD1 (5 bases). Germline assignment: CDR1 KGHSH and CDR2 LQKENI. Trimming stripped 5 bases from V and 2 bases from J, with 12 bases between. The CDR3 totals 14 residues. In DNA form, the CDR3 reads TGTGCCAGCTCAATCGGACAAGAACAAGAGACCCAGTACTTC. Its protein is CASSIGQEQETQYF.

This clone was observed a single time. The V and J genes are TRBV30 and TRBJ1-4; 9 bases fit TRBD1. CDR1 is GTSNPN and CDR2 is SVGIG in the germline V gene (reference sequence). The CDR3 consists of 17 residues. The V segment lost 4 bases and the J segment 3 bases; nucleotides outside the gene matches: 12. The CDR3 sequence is CAWIGQGNPPANEKLFF. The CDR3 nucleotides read TGTGCCTGGATCGGACAGGGGAACCCCCCAGCTAATGAAAAACTGTTTTTT.

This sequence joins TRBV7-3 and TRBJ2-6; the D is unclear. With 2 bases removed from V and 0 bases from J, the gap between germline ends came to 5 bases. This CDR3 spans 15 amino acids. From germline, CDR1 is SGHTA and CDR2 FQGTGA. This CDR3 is CASSLEVSGANVLTF. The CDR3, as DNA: TGTGCCAGCAGCTTAGAGGTCTCTGGGGCCAACGTCCTGACTTTC.

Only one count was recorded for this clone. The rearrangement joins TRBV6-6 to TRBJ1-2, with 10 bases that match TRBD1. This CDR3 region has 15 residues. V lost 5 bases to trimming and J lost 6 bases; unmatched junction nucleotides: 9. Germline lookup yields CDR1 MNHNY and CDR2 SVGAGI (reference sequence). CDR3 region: CASSGWDRGLNGYTF. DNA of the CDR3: TGTGCCAGCAGTGGTTGGGACAGGGGACTTAATGGCTACACCTTC.

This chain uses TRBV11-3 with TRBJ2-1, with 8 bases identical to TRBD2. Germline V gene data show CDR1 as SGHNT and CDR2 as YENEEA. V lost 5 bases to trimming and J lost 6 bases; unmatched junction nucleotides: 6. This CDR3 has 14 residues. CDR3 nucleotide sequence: TGTGCCAGCAGCCCGGGAGGGGTAGGCAATGAGCAGTTCTTC. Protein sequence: CASSPGGVGNEQFF.

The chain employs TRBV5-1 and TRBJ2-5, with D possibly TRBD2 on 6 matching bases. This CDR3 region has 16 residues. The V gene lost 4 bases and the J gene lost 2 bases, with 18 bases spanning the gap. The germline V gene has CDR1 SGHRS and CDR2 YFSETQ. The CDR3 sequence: CASSPRRSGLQETQYF. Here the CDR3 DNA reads TGCGCCAGCAGCCCCCGTAGAAGCGGGTTACAAGAGACCCAGTACTTC.

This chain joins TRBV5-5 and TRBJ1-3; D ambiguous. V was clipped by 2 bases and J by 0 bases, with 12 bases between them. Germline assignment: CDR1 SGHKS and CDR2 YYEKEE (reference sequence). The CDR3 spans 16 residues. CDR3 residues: CASSFLVRSSGNTIYF. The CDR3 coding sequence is TGTGCCAGCAGCTTCCTGGTGAGGAGCTCTGGAAACACCATATATTTT.

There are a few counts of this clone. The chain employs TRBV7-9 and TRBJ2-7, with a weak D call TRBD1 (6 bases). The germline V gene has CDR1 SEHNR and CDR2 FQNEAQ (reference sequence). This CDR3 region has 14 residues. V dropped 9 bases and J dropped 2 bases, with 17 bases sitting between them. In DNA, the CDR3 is TGTGCCAGTTCCCGAGGGTCAGGGGCCTACGAGCAGTACTTC. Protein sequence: CASSRGSGAYEQYF.

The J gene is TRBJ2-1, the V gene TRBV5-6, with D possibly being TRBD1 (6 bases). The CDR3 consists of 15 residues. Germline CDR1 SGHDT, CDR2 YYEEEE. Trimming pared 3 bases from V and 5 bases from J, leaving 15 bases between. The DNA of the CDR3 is TGTGCCAGCAGCTCGAGGGGGAGATCGCACAATGAGCAGTTCTTC. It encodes CASSSRGRSHNEQFF.

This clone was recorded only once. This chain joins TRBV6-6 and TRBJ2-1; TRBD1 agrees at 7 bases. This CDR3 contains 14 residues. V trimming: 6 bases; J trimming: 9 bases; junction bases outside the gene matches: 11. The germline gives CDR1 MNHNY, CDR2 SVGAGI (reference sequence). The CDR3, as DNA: TGTGCCAGCAGCCCAAGACAGGGTGTGGGTGAGCAGTTCTTC. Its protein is CASSPRQGVGEQFF.

CDR3 residues: CASSLGTVNSPLHF. The CDR3 bases are TGTGCCAGCAGCCTCGGGACAGTAAATTCACCCCTCCACTTT. This chain joins TRBV11-2 and TRBJ1-6; 7 bases match TRBD1. This CDR3 is 14 amino acids long. CDR1 and CDR2 (germline): SGHAT, FQNNGV. The J segment lost 7 bases and the V segment lost 5 bases, leaving 5 bases of the junction unmatched.

The CDR3 DNA reads TGTGCCAGCAGCTTAGACACGAACACTGAAGCTTTCTTT. This sequence encodes CASSLDTNTEAFF. The genes are TRBV7-3 and TRBJ1-1, with unresolved D. This CDR3 has 13 residues. Germline V gene data show CDR1 as SGHTA and CDR2 as FQGTGA. V was pared by 2 bases and J by 1 base, with 5 bases between.

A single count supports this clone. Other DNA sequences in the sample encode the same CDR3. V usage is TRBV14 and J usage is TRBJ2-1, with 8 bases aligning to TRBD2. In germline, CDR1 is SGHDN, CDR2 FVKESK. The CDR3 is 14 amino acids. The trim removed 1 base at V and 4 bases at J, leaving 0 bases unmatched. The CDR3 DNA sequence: TGTGCCAGCAGCCAAGCTAGCGGGTACAATGAGCAGTTCTTC. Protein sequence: CASSQASGYNEQFF.

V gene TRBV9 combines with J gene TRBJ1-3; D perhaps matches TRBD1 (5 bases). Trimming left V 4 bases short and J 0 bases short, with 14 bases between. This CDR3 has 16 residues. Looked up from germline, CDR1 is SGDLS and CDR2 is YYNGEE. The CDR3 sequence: CASSPRVGLSGNTIYF. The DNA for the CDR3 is TGTGCCAGCAGCCCCCGGGTGGGACTCTCTGGAAACACCATATATTTT.

The CDR3 DNA reads as TGTGCCAGCAGCCAAGAACCGGAGGAGCACGAGCAGTACTTC. Translation: CASSQEPEEHEQYF. This chain links TRBV14 with TRBJ2-7; perhaps TRBD2 as D (5 bases). CDR1 and CDR2 from the germline V gene are SGHDN and FVKESK. The CDR3 has 14 residues. Trimming took 0 bases from V and 5 from J, leaving 11 bases between them.

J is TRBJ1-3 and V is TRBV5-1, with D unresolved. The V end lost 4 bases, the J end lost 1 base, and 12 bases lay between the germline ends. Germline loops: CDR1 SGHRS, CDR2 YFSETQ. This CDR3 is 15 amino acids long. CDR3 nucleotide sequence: TGCGCCAGCAGCCTATACCTCGGTTCTGGAAACACCATATATTTT. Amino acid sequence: CASSLYLGSGNTIYF. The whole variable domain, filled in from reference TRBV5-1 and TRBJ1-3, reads KAGVTQTPRYLIKTRGQQVTLSCSPISGHRSVSWYQQTPGQGLQFLFEYFSETQRNKGNFPGRFSGRQFSNSRSEMNVSTLELGDSALYLCASSLYLGSGNTIYFGEGSWLTVV.